This T cell receptor beta chain emerged from a study of blood T cell repertoires in COVID-19. In the study overall: Acute-phase and convalescent COVID-19 samples originated in the United States, Italy and Spain. T cells, B-cell-depleted T cells, or PBMCs supplied cDNA or gDNA.

The CDR3 contains 11 residues. Germline lookup yields CDR1 DFQATT and CDR2 SNEGSKA (reference sequence). V was pared by 3 bases and J by 2 bases, with 5 bases between. Original handling: Reference gene primer amplification gave estimated nucleated cell counts. The protocol was immunoSEQ multiplex PCR, while the TCRdb copy is restricted to in-frame clones and leaves out a portion. V, J and clone size derive from that table, while D and trimming were established from the DNA sequence. The sample lists around 180,000 clones, approximately 80% seen once, with 10% to 15% in the top ten. This clone has just a few counts. A Seattle source enrolled patients during active infection and followed them longitudinally.

V and J are TRBV20-1 and TRBJ2-7; possibly TRBD2 for D (5 bases). The sequence was obtained from a woman of 80 years or more with COVID-19, enrolled during active disease. Specimen: peripheral blood. CDR3 bases: TGCAGTGCTAGCGGGGCCTACGAGCAGTACTTC. Protein sequence: CSASGAYEQYF.